This section outlines one TCR beta chain sequence together with its context. In the authors' methods: From reference gene primer amplification, estimates of nucleated cell counts were derived. Measured with immunoSEQ multiplex PCR; TCRdb has only the in-frame clones, and not every one. Clone size and V and J calls were adopted from that table, with D and trimming inferred from the DNA. The profile covers 210,000 or so clones, with 70% to 90% appearing a single time and approximately 8.1% taken by the ten largest. This entry is derived from a study of blood T cell repertoires in COVID-19. The TCR sequence derives from a woman between 50 and 59 years old with active or convalescent COVID-19. Sequencing was performed on peripheral blood.

The CDR3 is CASSYTIETGEAFF. CDR3 in DNA: TGCGCCAGCAGCTACACCATCGAGACAGGGGAAGCTTTCTTT. The rearrangement uses TRBV5-1 and TRBJ1-1, with 7 bases identical to TRBD1. This CDR3 is built from 14 residues. Germline V gene sequence: CDR1 SGHRS, CDR2 YFSETQ. After removal of 3 bases from V and 8 bases from J, the junction contained 10 bases not matched to a gene. The entire variable domain, with the rest obtained from reference TRBV5-1 and TRBJ1-1, is as follows: KAGVTQTPRYLIKTRGQQVTLSCSPISGHRSVSWYQQTPGQGLQFLFEYFSETQRNKGNFPGRFSGRQFSNSRSEMNVSTLELGDSALYLCASSYTIETGEAFFGQGTRLTVV.